What follows are 20 T cell receptor beta chains derived from one specimen sequenced in a study of blood T cell repertoires in COVID-19. Using immunoSEQ multiplex PCR, the repertoire was profiled, and TCRdb retains in-frame clones only, with some absent. The data hold roughly 100,000 clones, with more than 70% observed a single time. The specimen was peripheral blood. All receptors come from a woman aged 80 or over in a cohort sampled during active COVID-19.

Only one count was recorded for this clone. V gene TRBV12-2 combines with J gene TRBJ1-4; the table gives TRBD1 as D, unverified against the DNA. TRBV12-2 has pseudogene status. The CDR3 runs 20 residues. The CDR3 loop is CASRLAIDRGLSSTNEKLFF. The CDR3 DNA sequence: TGTGCAAGTCGCTTAGCCATCGACAGGGGACTCTCGTCAACTAATGAAAAACTGTTTTTT.

The chain is built from TRBV19 and TRBJ1-1; TRBD1 agrees at 9 bases. The CDR3 contains 15 residues. J lost 5 bases, V lost 5 bases, and 9 bases had no gene match. Germline loops: CDR1 LNHDA, CDR2 SQIVND (reference sequence). The CDR3 coding sequence is TGTGCCAGTAGTCCCATACAGGGGGCTCCAACTGAAGCTTTCTTT. Residues: CASSPIQGAPTEAFF. Variable domain in full (rest from reference TRBV19 and TRBJ1-1): DGGITQSPKYLFRKEGQNVTLSCEQNLNHDAMYWYRQDPGQGLRLIYYSQIVNDFQKGDIAEGYSVSREKKESFPLTVTSAQKNPTAFYLCASSPIQGAPTEAFFGQGTRLTVV.

This CDR3 is CASSLDKGQLYNEQFF. CDR3 coding DNA: TGTGCCAGCAGCTTAGATAAAGGACAGCTCTACAATGAGCAGTTCTTC. This chain links TRBV7-9 with TRBJ2-1; TRBD1 might be the D (6 bases). The CDR3 length is 16 residues. CDR1 and CDR2 (germline): SEHNR, FQNEAQ (reference sequence). The V gene lost 1 base and the J gene lost 3 bases, with 13 bases spanning the gap.

This chain uses TRBV5-6 with TRBJ2-5; 11 bases align to TRBD2. CDR3 length: 17 amino acids. Germline trimming cut 1 base from V and 4 bases from J; bases unmatched to any gene: 9. Germline V lookup: CDR1 SGHDT, CDR2 YYEEEE. The CDR3 spells CASSLPSLAGVGETQYF. CDR3 coding DNA: TGTGCCAGCAGCTTGCCCTCACTAGCGGGAGTAGGAGAGACCCAGTACTTC.

This sequence joins TRBV21-1 and TRBJ2-1; no check of the table's D call, TRBD2, against the DNA was made. TRBV21-1 is annotated as a pseudogene. The CDR3 covers 18 residues. CDR3: CASSKCSGTSGPYNEQFF. The CDR3 DNA reads as TGTGCCAGCAGCAAGTGCTCCGGGACTAGCGGTCCCTACAATGAGCAGTTCTTC.

The chain couples TRBV5-6 to TRBJ2-3; D gene uncertain. The V end lost 6 bases, the J end lost 5 bases, and 10 bases lay between the germline ends. The germline CDR1 and CDR2 sequences are SGHDT and YYEEEE. This CDR3 has 12 residues. This CDR3 is CASNIAIDTQYF. In DNA form, the CDR3 reads TGTGCCAGCAATATAGCAATAGATACGCAGTATTTT.

The rearrangement joins TRBV10-3 to TRBJ2-2; 7 bases map to TRBD2. The V gene's germline CDR1 is ENHRY and CDR2 SYGVKD. The CDR3 extends over 14 amino acids. V lost 5 bases, J lost 1 base, and 1 base stayed unmatched. The CDR3 sequence is CAISREGNTGELFF. The CDR3 nucleotides are TGTGCCATCAGTAGGGAGGGGAACACCGGGGAGCTGTTTTTT.

The chain joins TRBV4-2 to TRBJ1-2; TRBD1 agrees at 11 bases. Looked up from germline, CDR1 is LGHNA and CDR2 is YNFKEQ. The J segment lost 5 bases and the V segment lost 2 bases, leaving 10 bases of the junction unmatched. CDR3 size: 17 residues. The CDR3 here is CASSQTLAGQGAYGYTF. As DNA, the CDR3 is TGTGCCAGCAGCCAAACCCTAGCTGGACAGGGGGCTTATGGCTACACCTTC.

The rearrangement joins TRBV10-3 to TRBJ1-5, with D tentatively TRBD1 (6 bases). Trimming removed 7 bases at V and 5 bases at J, with 9 bases between. This CDR3 contains 12 residues. Germline V gene sequence: CDR1 ENHRY, CDR2 SYGVKD. The CDR3 DNA follows: TGTGCCATCAAAGGGGGGGATCAGCCCCAGCATTTT. Its protein is CAIKGGDQPQHF.

A few counts support this clone. The chain uses TRBV11-2 and TRBJ2-1; the match to TRBD2 covers 14 bases. Trimming removed 5 bases from V and 10 bases from J; junction bases left unmatched: 10. The CDR3 consists of 16 residues. Germline CDR1 is SGHAT and CDR2 is FQNNGV. DNA of the CDR3: TGTGCCAGCAGCGTGACTAGCGGGGGGGTCCGCACCGAGCAGTTCTTC. It specifies CASSVTSGGVRTEQFF.

This chain uses TRBV5-4 with TRBJ2-7; 7 nucleotides match TRBD2. CDR1 is SGHNT, CDR2 YYREEE, per germline (reference sequence). The CDR3 spans 15 residues. J gave up 0 bases and V 9 bases, and 12 bases lay outside the gene matches. The DNA for the CDR3 is TGTGCCACCAAAGACCCGGGGGGTAGCTCCTACGAGCAGTACTTC. Protein product: CATKDPGGSSYEQYF.

The CDR3 loop reads CASKEGNVQAFF. The CDR3 nucleotides are TGTGCCAGCAAGGAGGGGAATGTACAAGCTTTCTTT. V is TRBV6-6 and J is TRBJ1-1; possible D gene TRBD1, 5 bases. V was trimmed by 7 bases and J by 9 bases, leaving 15 bases between them. The CDR3 runs to 12 residues. Germline V gene data show CDR1 as MNHNY and CDR2 as SVGAGI (reference sequence).

The table lists this clone with a few counts. The chain recombines TRBV3-1 (or the pseudogene TRBV3-2) with TRBJ1-5; D perhaps matches TRBD1 (5 bases). The CDR3 is 17 residues long. Trimming removed 1 base from V and 0 bases from J, with 13 bases in between. Germline CDR1 and CDR2: LGHDT and YNNKEL (reference sequence). Here the CDR3 DNA reads TGTGCCAGCAGCCAAGGAACTGGACATCGTAGCAATCAGCCCCAGCATTTT. Translating gives CASSQGTGHRSNQPQHF.

The chain links TRBV5-1 to TRBJ2-3, with TRBD2 as a possible D gene (6 bases). Germline V CDR1 and CDR2: SGHRS, YFSETQ. V was clipped by 5 bases and J by 4 bases, with 17 bases between them. There are 15 residues in the CDR3. The CDR3 bases are TGCGCCAGCAGGGGGGGAAGGATGAACGCAGATACGCAGTATTTT. This codes for CASRGGRMNADTQYF.

For this clone: In the same sample, other DNA sequences code for this CDR3. This chain links TRBV27 with TRBJ2-2, with TRBD2 as a possible D gene (5 bases). Germline CDR1 and CDR2: MNHEY and SMNVEV (reference sequence). V lost 3 bases to trimming and J lost 7 bases, with 12 bases between them. The CDR3 runs to 14 residues. As DNA, the CDR3 is TGTGCCAGCAGTTTGCTTAGCGCTGGCGGGGAGCTGTTTTTT. It specifies CASSLLSAGGELFF.

V usage is TRBV7-6 and J usage is TRBJ2-7; D is perhaps TRBD1 (6 bases). The germline CDR1 and CDR2 sequences are SGHVS and FNYEAQ. V gave up 5 bases and J gave up 5 bases, with 22 bases separating them. This CDR3 region has 16 residues. The CDR3 region is CASSQGLLAKGDEQYF. The CDR3 DNA reads as TGTGCCAGCAGCCAGGGGTTGTTGGCAAAGGGGGACGAGCAGTACTTC.

This clone was recorded a few times. V gene TRBV6-6 combines with J gene TRBJ1-5; possibly TRBD1 for D (5 bases). Looked up from germline, CDR1 is MNHNY and CDR2 is SVGAGI (reference sequence). CDR3 size: 16 residues. V was pared by 8 bases and J by 0 bases, with 17 bases between. CDR3 in amino acids: CASLKDTSYSNQPQHF. For the CDR3, the DNA is TGTGCCAGCCTAAAGGACACTTCGTATAGCAATCAGCCCCAGCATTTT.

In this sample, this clone turned up once. The chain is built from TRBV21-1 and TRBJ2-3; the table gives TRBD1 as D, unverified against the DNA. TRBV21-1 counts as a pseudogene. The CDR3 runs 15 residues. CDR3 coding DNA: TGTGCCAGCAGCAAACCAGGGCTCGGCACAGATACGCAGTATTTT. This translates into CASSKPGLGTDTQYF.

The chain links TRBV11-2 to TRBJ2-7, with 11 bases matching TRBD2. The CDR3 has 15 amino acids. Unmatched junction bases numbered 6, after V lost 5 bases and J lost 3 bases. Germline V gives CDR1 SGHAT, CDR2 FQNNGV. The CDR3: CASSLGLAANYEQYF. CDR3 DNA: TGTGCCAGCAGCCTGGGACTAGCGGCAAACTACGAGCAGTACTTC.

The chain has TRBV6-1 and TRBJ2-1, with D perhaps TRBD2 (5 bases). CDR1 and CDR2 (germline): MNHNS, SASEGT. V was clipped by 2 bases and J by 7 bases, with 12 bases between them. The CDR3 is 14 residues long. Here the CDR3 DNA reads TGTGCCAGCAGTGAAAGCGGACTGTTAAATGAGCAGTTCTTC. This translates into CASSESGLLNEQFF.